This is a list of T cell receptor beta chains from one sample in a study of cytotoxic CD8 clonotypes in ibrutinib-treated CLL. Clones were read by immunoSEQ multiplex PCR, and TCRdb kept only the in-frame ones, dropping some. The repertoire holds over 120,000 clones, with over 75% as singletons. The sequencing here drew on PBMCs, taken after 36 months of ibrutinib treatment. All receptors come from a human donor with chronic lymphocytic leukemia. Each CDR3 is given with its conserved first and last residue. The order of the fields is clone size, V gene, J gene, D gene, CDR3 protein, CDR3 DNA. D genes are given only for firm matches. A clone size is listed for some rows: how often the clone was seen (once, few, many), or a class if it is expanded.

size: -; V: TRBV30; J: TRBJ1-2; D: -; CDR3: CAWSLTGNYGYTF; DNA: TGTGCCTGGAGTCTAACAGGGAACTATGGCTACACCTTC
size: once; V: TRBV11-2; J: TRBJ2-5; D: -; CDR3: CASSTLWGRGETQYF; DNA: TGTGCCAGCAGTACTCTGTGGGGGAGAGGGGAGACCCAGTACTTC
size: -; V: TRBV15; J: TRBJ1-5; D: TRBD1; CDR3: CATSREGQGRHQPQHF; DNA: TGTGCCACCAGCAGAGAGGGACAGGGGAGGCATCAGCCCCAGCATTTT
size: -; V: TRBV28; J: TRBJ1-1; D: TRBD1; CDR3: CASSFVQGMNTEAFF; DNA: TGTGCCAGCAGTTTCGTACAGGGGATGAACACTGAAGCTTTCTTT
size: -; V: TRBV19; J: TRBJ1-1; D: -; CDR3: CASKQEPWGTEAFF; DNA: TGTGCCAGTAAGCAGGAGCCTTGGGGCACTGAAGCTTTCTTT
size: -; V: TRBV14; J: TRBJ2-5; D: -; CDR3: CASSQFGTGWQETQYF; DNA: TGTGCCAGCAGCCAATTTGGGACGGGGTGGCAAGAGACCCAGTACTTC
size: -; V: TRBV28; J: TRBJ2-1; D: -; CDR3: CASSFAYNEQFF; DNA: TGTGCCAGCAGTTTTGCCTACAATGAGCAGTTCTTC
size: once; V: TRBV11-2; J: TRBJ2-1; D: -; CDR3: CASSLVLEPNEQFF; DNA: TGTGCCAGCAGCTTAGTCCTAGAGCCCAATGAGCAGTTCTTC
size: -; V: TRBV27; J: TRBJ1-2; D: -; CDR3: CASSLSMGPQFWGYTF; DNA: TGTGCCAGCAGTTTATCGATGGGGCCCCAATTCTGGGGCTACACCTTC
size: -; V: TRBV4-1; J: TRBJ2-5; D: -; CDR3: CASSQVGRGRVETQYF; DNA: TGCGCCAGCAGCCAAGTTGGGAGGGGGCGCGTGGAGACCCAGTACTTC
size: -; V: TRBV7-8; J: TRBJ2-1; D: TRBD2; CDR3: CASTIKRGDTYNEQFF; DNA: TGTGCCAGCACCATAAAGCGGGGCGACACCTACAATGAGCAGTTCTTC
size: -; V: TRBV2; J: TRBJ2-3; D: -; CDR3: CASSVAASTDTQYF; DNA: TGTGCCAGCAGTGTAGCGGCTAGCACAGATACGCAGTATTTT
size: -; V: TRBV27; J: TRBJ1-1; D: -; CDR3: CASSLSVLMNTEAFF; DNA: TGTGCCAGCAGTTTATCGGTCCTTATGAACACTGAAGCTTTCTTT
size: -; V: TRBV9; J: TRBJ1-2; D: TRBD1; CDR3: CASSAGQGDYGYTF; DNA: TGTGCCAGCAGCGCCGGACAGGGGGACTATGGCTACACCTTC
size: medium-sized; V: TRBV18; J: TRBJ2-3; D: -; CDR3: CASSLSGSTDTQYF; DNA: TGTGCCAGCTCACTCAGCGGTAGCACAGATACGCAGTATTTT
size: -; V: TRBV15; J: TRBJ2-1; D: TRBD1; CDR3: CATSSQGARGEQFF; DNA: TGTGCCACCAGCAGCCAGGGGGCGCGGGGTGAGCAGTTCTTC
size: -; V: TRBV5-4; J: TRBJ1-1; D: -; CDR3: CASQNTGRRNTEAFF; DNA: TGTGCCAGCCAGAACACTGGACGGAGGAACACTGAAGCTTTCTTT